Reported below is one TCR beta chain. A single base separates this from a much larger clone, so it may be a read error. The entry originates in a study of CD8 T cells in ankylosing spondylitis. Losses at the gene ends were 3 bases for V and 2 bases for J; bases not matched to a gene: 6. This CDR3 comprises 15 residues. The V gene's germline CDR1 is SGDLS and CDR2 YYNGEE. TCRdb fed the 5' RACE reads into MiXCR, producing one record per CDR3 protein. There are 30,000 or so distinct CDR3 sequences in the sample; around 5.2% occur only once, and about 1.8% lies in the top ten. What was sequenced was blood, either unsorted or a sorted T cell fraction (not recorded which). This TCR derives from a female donor with ankylosing spondylitis or in good health (not recorded which). The chain links TRBV9 to TRBJ2-3; TRBD2 matches 7 bases. DNA of the CDR3: TGTGCCAGCAGCGCCCGCGGGACTATCACAGATACGCAGTATTTT. Translating it yields CASSARGTITDTQYF.